The clone carrying this T cell receptor beta chain was detected a few times. Germline and junction disagree at one end, which may indicate a read error. This entry comes from a study of regulatory T cells in long-lasting Graves disease. The CDR3 contains 15 residues. The germline V gene encodes CDR1 ENHRY and CDR2 SYGVKD. Time point reported: newly diagnosed GD, antithyroid drugs for less than 3 months. PBMC RNA was the source of the TCR library. Construction of the TCR beta libraries employed iRepertoire HTBI primers in conjunction with Arm-PCR of CDR3 regions. TCRdb independently ran MiXCR on the multiplex PCR reads; one entry per CDR3 protein. The data hold roughly 510,000 distinct CDR3 sequences, with about 16% observed a single time. This sample was also put to use in a study of T cells in Graves' hyperthyroidism and ophthalmopathy. That publication notes: RT-PCR in the first round (using the HTBI primer set) targeted the TCR CDR3. In blood, most of the thyroid clonotypes expanded above 0.001 were also present.

The sequence derives from a man younger than 35 with Graves disease. The sample in question was peripheral blood mononuclear cells (PBMCs), obtained at new diagnosis, from a patient treated with antithyroid drugs. This chain connects TRBV10-3 to TRBJ1-5; D not resolved. The CDR3 reads CAISERGYRGQPQNF. In nucleotides, the CDR3 is TGTGCCATCAGTGAACGGGGATACCGTGGTCAGCCCCAGAATTTT.